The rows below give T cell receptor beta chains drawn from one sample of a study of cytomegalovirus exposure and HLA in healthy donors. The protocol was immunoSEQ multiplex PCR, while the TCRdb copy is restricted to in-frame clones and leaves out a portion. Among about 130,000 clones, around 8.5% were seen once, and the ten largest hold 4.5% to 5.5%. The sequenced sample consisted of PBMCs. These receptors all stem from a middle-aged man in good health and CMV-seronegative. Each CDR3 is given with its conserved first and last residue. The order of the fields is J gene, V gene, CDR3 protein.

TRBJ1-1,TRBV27,CASRYRTGPAGTEAFF
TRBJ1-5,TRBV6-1,CASSEQGLGNQPQHF
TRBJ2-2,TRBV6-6,CASSYSTQIGELFF
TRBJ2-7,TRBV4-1,CASSQEGAGTYEQYF
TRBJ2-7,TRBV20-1,CSAPWGVEQYF
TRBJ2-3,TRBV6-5,CATKARFLNTDTQYF
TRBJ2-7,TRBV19,CASSELSSYEQYF
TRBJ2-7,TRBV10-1,CASSESGREGEQYF
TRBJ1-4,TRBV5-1,CASSPSTNEKLFF
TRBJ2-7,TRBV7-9,CASSLGGEREQYF
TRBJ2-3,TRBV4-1,CASSPRRQGADTQYF
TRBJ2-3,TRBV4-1,CASNPLDGGARDTQYF
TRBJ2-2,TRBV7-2,CASSTWTGRTGELFF
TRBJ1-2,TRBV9,CASSVGGRDIYGYTF
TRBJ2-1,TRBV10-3,CAISAGRGDEQFF
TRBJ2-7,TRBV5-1,CASSLATGGASTYEQYF
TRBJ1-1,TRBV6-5,CASLRGANTEAFF
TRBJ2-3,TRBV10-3,CAISAGGGGRTDTQYF
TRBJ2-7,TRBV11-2,CASSSEGLHEQYF
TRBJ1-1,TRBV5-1,CASSLVREEAFF
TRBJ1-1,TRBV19,CASSTTGGIANTEAFF
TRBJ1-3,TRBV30,CAWSGVSGNTIYF
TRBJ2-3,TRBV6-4,CASSDSEGGADTQYF
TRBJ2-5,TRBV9,CASSSPGTSGGAGETQYF
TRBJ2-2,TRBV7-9,CASSRGLAGANTGELFF
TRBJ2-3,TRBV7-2,CASSLRTGIITDTQYF
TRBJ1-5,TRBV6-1,CASSEVQGADQPQHF
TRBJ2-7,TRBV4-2,CASSQGGTGFYEQYF
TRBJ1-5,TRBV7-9,CASSLGRDQPQHF
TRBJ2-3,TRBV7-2,CASSLTGGADTQYF
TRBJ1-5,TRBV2,CASSGRRNSNQPQHF
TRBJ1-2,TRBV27,CASSFWFYGRGLNYGYTF
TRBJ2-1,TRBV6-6,CASKERGDLYNEQFF
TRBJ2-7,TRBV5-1,CASSLSGEQYF
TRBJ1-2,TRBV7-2,CASTLRRGYGYTF
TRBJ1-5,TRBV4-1,CASAQGDSNQPQHF
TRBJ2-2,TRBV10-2,CASSERGDTGELFF
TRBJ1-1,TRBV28,CASSAPGMNTEAFF
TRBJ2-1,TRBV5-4,CASSSAGLVVGSLFF
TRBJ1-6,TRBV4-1,CASSQYPITTVDSPLHF
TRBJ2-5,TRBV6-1,CASMGGNLPRETQYF
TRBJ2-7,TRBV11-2,CASSTQAAGGLYEQYF
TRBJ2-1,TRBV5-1,CASKASGGYNEQFF
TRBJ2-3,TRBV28,CASLVLSGTSDTQYF
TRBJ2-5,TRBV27,CASRGDRTPQETQYF
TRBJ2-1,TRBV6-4,CASSVSQGLYNEQFF
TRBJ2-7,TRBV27,CASRGQGNLYEQYF
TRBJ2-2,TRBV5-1,CASSPGQGLRTGELFF
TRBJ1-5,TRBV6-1,CASSVTGGFQPQHF